The 14 T cell receptor beta chains below come from one sample, sequenced in a study of cytomegalovirus exposure and HLA in healthy donors. The PCR was carried out with 60 Vbeta primers and 13 Jbeta primers. The protocol was immunoSEQ multiplex PCR, while the TCRdb copy is restricted to in-frame clones and leaves out a portion. This sample has approximately 250,000 clones; more than 75% occur once, and the top ten carry around 0.23%. The specimen was PBMCs. These TCRs come from a girl aged 2 to 9 in good health and CMV-seronegative.

J is TRBJ2-1 and V is TRBV12-1; the D segment call TRBD2 is taken from the table without a DNA check. TRBV12-1 is described as a pseudogene. The CDR3 consists of 19 residues. This CDR3 is CASSPRDSGGYISYNEQFF. The CDR3 nucleotides read TGTGCCAGCAGCCCCCGGGATAGCGGGGGGTATATCTCCTACAATGAGCAGTTCTTC.

This chain connects TRBV7-9 to TRBJ2-5; D remains unclear. Per the germline V gene, CDR1 is SEHNR and CDR2 is FQNEAQ (reference sequence). The CDR3 has 14 residues. Trimming took off 5 bases at V and 5 bases at J, with 15 bases between the two ends. CDR3 DNA sequence: TGTGCCAGCAGCCATAAGACAAAGATGGAGACCCAGTACTTC. It specifies CASSHKTKMETQYF.

Concerning this clone itself: Within the sample, other DNA sequences also encode this same CDR3. The chain joins TRBV4-2 to TRBJ2-7; 8 nucleotides match TRBD1. The germline CDR1 and CDR2 sequences are LGHNA and YNFKEQ. After removal of 1 base from V and 3 bases from J, the junction contained 5 bases not matched to a gene. The CDR3 sequence is 15 residues long. CDR3 in amino acids: CASSQVAGTGYEQYF. In nucleotides, the CDR3 is TGTGCCAGCAGCCAAGTCGCCGGGACAGGCTACGAGCAGTACTTC.

In regard to this clone: The sample has other DNA sequences that encode this CDR3 too. V is TRBV14 and J is TRBJ2-3, with 9 bases matching TRBD2. Germline CDR1 SGHDN, CDR2 FVKESK. The CDR3 consists of 16 residues. J was trimmed by 0 bases and V by 3 bases; bases with no gene match: 4. CDR3 residues: CASSQGGRASTDTQYF. Written as DNA, the CDR3 is TGTGCCAGCAGCCAGGGCGGGAGGGCGAGCACAGATACGCAGTATTTT.

This clone was seen only once. The J gene is TRBJ1-1, the V gene TRBV5-8, with D possibly TRBD1 on 5 matching bases. CDR1 is SGHTS, CDR2 YDEGEE, per germline. Trimming removed 2 bases from V and 1 base from J, with 9 bases in between. The CDR3 sequence is 14 residues long. The CDR3 DNA reads TGTGCCAGCAGCTTAATCAGGGAGAACACTGAAGCTTTCTTT. It is translated as CASSLIRENTEAFF.

The chain carries TRBV6-1 and TRBJ2-7; a weak D match, TRBD2 (6 bases). This CDR3 is 14 amino acids long. Trimming removed 9 bases at V and 6 bases at J, with 21 bases between. Germline V lookup: CDR1 MNHNS, CDR2 SASEGT. Written as DNA, the CDR3 is TGTGCCAGGGGGAGGAGGGAGACGTTGGGCGAGCAGTACTTC. It translates to CARGRRETLGEQYF.

This clone was seen a handful of times. In nucleotides, the CDR3 is TGCGCCAGCAGTGAACCAGGCCCCAACTATGGCTACACCTTC. Protein sequence: CASSEPGPNYGYTF. The gene calls are TRBV10-2 and TRBJ1-2, with D hard to call. CDR1 is WSHSY and CDR2 is SAAADI in the germline V gene. This CDR3 region has 14 residues. Trimming left V 3 bases short and J 2 bases short, with 10 bases between.

The chain is built from TRBV2 and TRBJ2-1, with 11 bases lining up with TRBD2. This CDR3 comprises 15 residues. Germline values: CDR1 SNHLY, CDR2 FYNNEI. Trimming took 8 bases from V and 9 from J; bases not matched to a gene: 12. The CDR3 DNA reads as TGTGCCAGCTTTAGCGGGAGGGCCTCTAGTAGTGAGCAGTTCTTC. This codes for CASFSGRASSSEQFF. The full variable domain, completed using reference TRBV2 and TRBJ2-1, is EPEVTQTPSHQVTQMGQEVILRCVPISNHLYFYWYRQILGQKVEFLVSFYNNEISEKSEIFDDQFSVERPDGSNFTLKIRSTKLEDSAMYFCASFSGRASSSEQFFGPGTRLTVL.

The chain uses TRBV7-9 and TRBJ1-1; 10 nucleotides align to TRBD1. The CDR3 is 15 residues long. CDR1 is SEHNR and CDR2 is FQNEAQ in the germline V gene (reference sequence). With 5 bases clipped from V and 5 bases from J, the junction kept 8 bases outside the gene matches. The CDR3 sequence: CASSTDRGMRTEAFF. CDR3 bases: TGTGCCAGCAGCACGGACAGGGGGATGAGGACTGAAGCTTTCTTT.

The CDR3 loop is CSVLRTAGEQYF. For the CDR3, the DNA is TGCAGCGTGTTAAGGACAGCTGGCGAGCAGTACTTC. The V call is TRBV29-1, the J call TRBJ2-7; perhaps TRBD1 as D (6 bases). Trimming left V 6 bases short and J 6 bases short, with 15 bases between. Per germline, CDR1 SQVTM and CDR2 ANQGSEA. The CDR3 has 12 amino acids.

The chain is built from TRBV15 and TRBJ2-5; tentative D call: TRBD2 (5 bases). V gave up 5 bases and J gave up 1 base, with 8 bases separating them. Germline loops: CDR1 LNHNV, CDR2 YYDKDF (reference sequence). The CDR3 is 13 residues long. CDR3 in DNA: TGTGCCACCAGCCTGGACTCCCAAGAGACCCAGTACTTC. It translates to CATSLDSQETQYF.

The V gene is TRBV19, the J gene TRBJ2-7; 7 nucleotides line up with TRBD2. With 3 bases clipped from V and 2 bases from J, the junction kept 10 bases outside the gene matches. Germline CDR1 and CDR2: LNHDA and SQIVND (reference sequence). This CDR3 is 16 amino acids long. In DNA, the CDR3 is TGTGCCAGTAGTATCTCCTCGCGGGGGAACCCCTACGAGCAGTACTTC. It encodes CASSISSRGNPYEQYF.

This clone was counted once. The chain recombines TRBV27 with TRBJ1-5; D is possibly TRBD1 (5 bases). V dropped 1 base and J dropped 0 bases, with 10 bases sitting between them. The CDR3 is 16 residues long. Germline assignment: CDR1 MNHEY and CDR2 SMNVEV (reference sequence). In DNA form, the CDR3 reads TGTGCCAGCAGTTTATTAGGGGCAGATAGCAATCAGCCCCAGCATTTT. Protein product: CASSLLGADSNQPQHF.

The chain employs TRBV10-2 and TRBJ1-2, with unresolved D. The CDR3 is made up of 13 amino acids. Germline CDR1 and CDR2: WSHSY and SAAADI. V was clipped by 2 bases and J by 5 bases, with 9 bases between them. In nucleotides, the CDR3 is TGCGCCAGCAGTGAGATGAACAGTTATGGCTACACCTTC. Encoded protein: CASSEMNSYGYTF.